This record covers a single T cell receptor (beta chain). No antigen is known for it. Per-nucleotide qualities are absent, and no much larger clonotype sits a single base away. Collaborating institutions collected whole blood in K2EDTA tubes following their own protocols. For TCRbeta analysis, collaborators shipped samples in one of three forms: frozen whole blood, isolated PBMCs, or DNA extracted from either of those sample types. The data originate from a study of blood T cell repertoires in COVID-19 (dated by TCRdb to about 2020). About the investigation overall: Samples covering the acute and convalescent phases of COVID-19 were provided by collaborators in the United States, Italy and Spain. Where available, HLA class I and class II types were obtained from metadata supplied by the sample provider rather than from assay-based typing. Nearly every sample came with metadata listing a de-identified subject ID, COVID-19 status, age in years and sex. The prospective study material was composed of cDNA or gDNA derived from T cells, B-cell-depleted T cells, or PBMCs. The dataset comprised deeply sampled blood TCRbeta repertoires from subjects exposed to, actively infected with, or recovered from COVID-19. Samples came from the ongoing ImmuneRACE study (first 160 participants) plus 1,254 subjects from 6 global collaborators. The repertoires were released in a freely available public database meant as a resource for research on the immune response to SARS-CoV-2.

The CDR3 runs 15 amino acids, cysteine and phenylalanine included. The retained sequence is limited to the CDR3, 45 bases, with the frame set at the first base. The V and J ends are trimmed by 4 bases and 5 bases, leaving 17 bases between them. The CDR1 and CDR2 encoded by the germline V gene (reference sequence) are MNHEY and SMNVEV. TCRbeta CDR3 regions were amplified from genomic DNA by means of the immunoSEQ Assay, a bias-controlled multiplex PCR. Per the source publication's procedure: Within the assay, amplification of reference gene primers was used to estimate how many nucleated cells each sample contained. To quantify the absolute abundance of each unique TCRbeta CDR3 rearrangement, sequence reads were collapsed and filtered. Productive Simpson clonality was computed per sample as the square root of Simpson's diversity index over productive rearrangements. This is the immuneACCESS table as TCRdb keeps it, with only in-frame sequences that have V and J called. A part of the clones is gone; compared with another copy, unresolved V genes explain less than half, and the rest is unexplained. V, J and clone size reflect that table, while D and trimming were determined from the DNA. The sample has some 140,000 clones on record, roughly 71% of them singletons. The top ten hold roughly 20% of the sample.

The full study reports these points: The amount of clinical and demographic metadata varied by source and participant and was provided uncurated.

This receptor was taken from an older man with acute or convalescent COVID-19. Sequencing input: peripheral blood. The chain was built from TRBV27 and TRBJ2-5; the D segment could be TRBD1, given 6 matching bases. The DNA is TGTGCCAGCAGTTCCGGGACACGGTCGTGGGAGACCCAGTACTTC. Protein translation: CASSSGTRSWETQYF.